A single sample is the source of the 26 T cell receptor beta chains below, sequenced in a study of T cell repertoires in cytomegalovirus infection. TCRdb itself ran the reads through MiXCR, one entry per CDR3 protein. The repertoire holds around 740,000 distinct CDR3 sequences, with 35% as singletons. The sample was PBMCs. All receptors come from a human donor in good health (CMV status not recorded). Some clones in this sample may be carry-over from other donors' samples.

This clonotype has a handful of counts. The chain links TRBV7-9 to TRBJ1-6; D is unresolved. From germline, CDR1 is SEHNR and CDR2 FQNEAQ (reference sequence). CDR3 length: 14 residues. V lost 8 bases and J lost 5, with 13 bases in between. CDR3 residues: CASRSVANNSPLHF. CDR3 nucleotide sequence: TGTGCCAGCCGGTCGGTGGCAAATAATTCACCCCTCCACTTT.

The chain links TRBV7-6 to TRBJ1-3, with D hard to call. Deletions cut 1 base from V and 3 bases from J, with 7 bases between. This CDR3 comprises 14 residues. In germline, CDR1 is SGHVS, CDR2 FNYEAQ. The CDR3 nucleotides are TGTGCCAGCAGCTTAGGGGTTGATGGAAACACCATATATTTT. It specifies CASSLGVDGNTIYF.

The V call is TRBV7-6, the J call TRBJ2-6, with unresolved D. Germline V gives CDR1 SGHVS, CDR2 FNYEAQ. V lost 4 bases to trimming and J lost 0 bases, with 13 bases between them. CDR3 size: 17 residues. CDR3 loop: CASSSYRLSSGANVLTF. The CDR3 DNA follows: TGTGCCAGCAGCTCATACAGACTGTCCTCTGGGGCCAACGTCCTGACTTTC.

V usage is TRBV20-1 and J usage is TRBJ2-1; 11 bases align to TRBD2. V lost 3 bases to trimming and J lost 9 bases; unmatched junction nucleotides: 4. The CDR3 length is 13 residues. Germline lookup yields CDR1 DFQATT and CDR2 SNEGSKA (reference sequence). CDR3 sequence reads: CSARTSGVGEQFF. The CDR3 region has the DNA TGCAGTGCTAGGACTAGCGGGGTCGGTGAGCAGTTCTTC.

The rearrangement links TRBV4-1 to TRBJ2-3, with D possibly called TRBD1 or TRBD2 (5 bases each). Trimming cost V 3 bases and J 3 bases, with 19 bases left between them. Germline CDR1 MGHRA, CDR2 YSYEKL. This CDR3 has 17 amino acids. The CDR3 protein is CASSQGVFPTQTDTQYF. In DNA, the CDR3 is TGCGCCAGCAGCCAGGGGGTCTTTCCCACTCAGACAGATACGCAGTATTTT.

The chain carries TRBV6-2 or TRBV6-3 and TRBJ2-2; a weak D match, TRBD1 (5 bases). Between the trimmed V and J ends, which lost 10 bases and 0 bases, there was a span of 15 bases. The CDR3 has 15 amino acids. Germline V gene sequence: CDR1 MNHEY, CDR2 SVGEGT. Here the CDR3 reads CATLRTRANTGELFF. The CDR3 DNA is TGTGCCACCCTACGGACAAGGGCGAACACCGGGGAGCTGTTTTTT.

This chain links TRBV20-1 with TRBJ2-7, with 10 positions matching TRBD1. The CDR3 is 13 residues long. With 3 bases clipped from V and 5 bases from J, the junction kept 4 bases outside the gene matches. CDR1 is DFQATT and CDR2 is SNEGSKA in the germline V gene (reference sequence). This CDR3 is CSARRQGANEQYF. The DNA for the CDR3 is TGCAGTGCTAGGCGACAGGGGGCCAACGAGCAGTACTTC.

This clonotype was found many times. The J gene is TRBJ2-2, the V gene TRBV7-6; D is possibly TRBD2 (6 bases). The CDR3 sequence is 17 residues long. The germline CDR1 and CDR2 sequences are SGHVS and FNYEAQ. The V gene lost 0 bases and the J gene lost 0 bases, with 11 bases spanning the gap. The CDR3 loop reads CASSLAGGGTNTGELFF. The CDR3 nucleotides read TGTGCCAGCAGCTTAGCGGGGGGTGGCACGAACACCGGGGAGCTGTTTTTT.

There are a few counts of this clonotype. The genes are TRBV7-9 and TRBJ2-3, with 14 bases lining up with TRBD2. This CDR3 spans 16 amino acids. V trimming: 2 bases; J trimming: 5 bases; junction bases outside the gene matches: 3. Germline assignment: CDR1 SEHNR and CDR2 FQNEAQ (reference sequence). DNA of the CDR3: TGTGCCAGCAGCTTACTGACTAGCGGGGGGGGAGATACGCAGTATTTT. It is translated as CASSLLTSGGGDTQYF.

This chain links TRBV12-3 or TRBV12-4 with TRBJ2-3; 8 bases line up with TRBD1. The CDR3 runs to 14 residues. The V segment lost 7 bases and the J segment 2 bases; nucleotides outside the gene matches: 5. CDR3 region: CASTKDRDTDTQYF. CDR3 DNA sequence: TGTGCCAGCACCAAGGACAGGGACACAGATACGCAGTATTTT.

The rearrangement joins TRBV5-1 to TRBJ2-7, with 7 bases that match TRBD1. The V gene end was trimmed by 5 bases and the J gene end by 1 base; junction bases not matched to a gene: 6. CDR3 size: 14 residues. The germline V gene encodes CDR1 SGHRS and CDR2 YFSETQ. CDR3 protein: CASSHGQESYEQYF. The DNA for the CDR3 is TGCGCCAGCAGTCACGGACAGGAGTCCTACGAGCAGTACTTC.

The chain has TRBV29-1 and TRBJ2-1; tentatively, D is TRBD2 (7 bases). The V gene lost 7 bases and the J gene lost 6 bases, with 19 bases spanning the gap. The CDR3 consists of 14 residues. The V gene's germline CDR1 is SQVTM and CDR2 ANQGSEA. CDR3 nucleotides: TGCAGCGCCGGGGGCGGGGGAGCGGTCAATGAGCAGTTCTTC. Translating gives CSAGGGGAVNEQFF.

The J gene is TRBJ2-7, the V gene TRBV5-1; a possible D gene is TRBD2 (6 bases). Germline CDR1 is SGHRS and CDR2 is YFSETQ. The length of the CDR3 is 15 residues. V was trimmed by 3 bases and J by 0 bases, leaving 13 bases between them. Written as DNA, the CDR3 is TGCGCCAGCAGCTATGGCGGGACCAGCTCCTACGAGCAGTACTTC. As protein: CASSYGGTSSYEQYF.

This chain uses TRBV19 with TRBJ1-2, with D tentatively TRBD1 (6 bases). The CDR3 covers 15 residues. V was clipped by 4 bases and J by 6 bases, with 18 bases between them. Looked up from germline, CDR1 is LNHDA and CDR2 is SQIVND (reference sequence). As DNA, the CDR3 is TGTGCCAGTAGTACCCTACAGGGAGGAAAGGATGGCTACACCTTC. This translates into CASSTLQGGKDGYTF.

This clonotype has more than one count but fewer than ten. V gene TRBV5-8 combines with J gene TRBJ1-1; 8 bases are a match to TRBD1. This CDR3 is 13 amino acids long. V dropped 0 bases and J dropped 8; count of bases not matched to a gene: 3. CDR1 is SGHTS, CDR2 YDEGEE, per germline. Here the CDR3 DNA reads TGTGCCAGCAGCTTGGAGGGGGACAGGGAAGCTTTCTTT. The encoded protein is CASSLEGDREAFF.

This clonotype was observed a handful of times. This chain joins TRBV7-2 and TRBJ1-1, with D possibly being TRBD1 (5 bases). CDR1 is SGHTA, CDR2 FQGNSA, per germline. The CDR3 has 20 amino acids. V gave up 2 bases and J gave up 1 base, with 26 bases separating them. The CDR3 DNA sequence: TGTGCCAGCAGCTTACTAGCGGGGACCCCCCGGGGAGTTCGGAACACTGAAGCTTTCTTT. Encoded protein: CASSLLAGTPRGVRNTEAFF. The full variable domain, rest sourced from reference TRBV7-2 and TRBJ1-1, is GAGVSQSPSNKVTEKGKDVELRCDPISGHTALYWYRQSLGQGLEFLIYFQGNSAPDKSGLPSDRFSAERTGGSVSTLTIQRTQQEDSAVYLCASSLLAGTPRGVRNTEAFFGQGTRLTVV.

As concerns this clonotype: The junction does not match germline at one end; this may be a read error. The chain is built from TRBV12-3 or TRBV12-4 and TRBJ2-4; no definite D call. This CDR3 is built from 15 residues. CDR3 coding DNA: TGTGCCAGCAGACCCAGGACGAATGCCAAAAACACTCAGTACTTC. Translated: CASRPRTNAKNTQYF.

This clonotype has more than one count but fewer than ten. The J gene is TRBJ2-7, the V gene TRBV6-6, with 7 bases aligning to TRBD1. V trimming: 2 bases; J trimming: 2 bases; junction bases outside the gene matches: 9. Germline CDR1 MNHNY, CDR2 SVGAGI (reference sequence). The CDR3 covers 16 residues. In DNA form, the CDR3 reads TGTGCCAGCAGTTACCCGACGGGGACAGTACCCTACGAGCAGTACTTC. It yields the protein CASSYPTGTVPYEQYF.

This clonotype has a count of ten or more. The chain carries TRBV7-2 and TRBJ2-5, with TRBD2 matching 8 bases. J was trimmed by 3 bases and V by 2 bases; bases with no gene match: 5. The CDR3 runs to 15 residues. Germline assignment: CDR1 SGHTA and CDR2 FQGNSA. CDR3: CASSLNGGVKETQYF. CDR3 in DNA: TGTGCCAGCAGCTTAAACGGGGGGGTTAAAGAGACCCAGTACTTC. The entire variable domain, with the rest obtained from reference TRBV7-2 and TRBJ2-5, is as follows: GAGVSQSPSNKVTEKGKDVELRCDPISGHTALYWYRQSLGQGLEFLIYFQGNSAPDKSGLPSDRFSAERTGGSVSTLTIQRTQQEDSAVYLCASSLNGGVKETQYFGPGTRLLVL.

The rearrangement uses TRBV6-1 and TRBJ1-5, with 9 bases that match TRBD1. Germline loops: CDR1 MNHNS, CDR2 SASEGT. Trimming removed 6 bases from V and 5 bases from J; junction bases left unmatched: 5. The CDR3 spans 14 residues. The CDR3 region is CASSEGQGYQPQHF. The DNA for the CDR3 is TGTGCCAGCAGCGAGGGACAGGGCTATCAGCCCCAGCATTTT.

V gene TRBV28 combines with J gene TRBJ2-7; 8 bases agree with TRBD1. Germline loops: CDR1 MDHEN, CDR2 SYDVKM. The CDR3 length is 14 residues. Trimming cost V 5 bases and J 3 bases; bases outside gene matches: 6. The CDR3 reads CASSHPDRVYEQYF. The CDR3 DNA sequence: TGTGCCAGCAGTCATCCGGACAGGGTCTACGAGCAGTACTTC.

The chain recombines TRBV14 with TRBJ1-4, with 10 bases identical to TRBD1. Unmatched junction bases numbered 6, after V lost 2 bases and J lost 6 bases. CDR1 is SGHDN, CDR2 FVKESK, per germline. This CDR3 comprises 16 residues. The CDR3 reads CASSQPRTGGDEKLFF. The CDR3 nucleotides are TGTGCCAGCAGCCAACCCCGGACAGGGGGGGATGAAAAACTGTTTTTT.

The rearrangement joins TRBV4-2 to TRBJ1-3, with D perhaps TRBD1 (6 bases). The CDR3 extends over 14 amino acids. CDR1 and CDR2 (germline): LGHNA, YNFKEQ. Between the trimmed V and J ends, which lost 2 bases and 4 bases, there was a span of 9 bases. CDR3 bases: TGTGCCAGCAGCCAACAGGGGTACGGAAACACCATATATTTT. The encoded protein is CASSQQGYGNTIYF.

This clonotype was detected a few times. The chain recombines TRBV19 with TRBJ1-6, with a tentative D call TRBD1 (5 bases). CDR1 and CDR2 (germline): LNHDA, SQIVND (reference sequence). The CDR3 contains 14 residues. V was clipped by 7 bases and J by 7 bases, with 14 bases between them. CDR3 sequence (DNA): TGTGCCAGTATAGTGGGTCGGACAAATTCACCCCTCCACTTT. Protein: CASIVGRTNSPLHF.

At least ten counts were recorded for this clonotype. DNA of the CDR3: TGTGCCAGCAGCTCCCCAGCGGGATACACCGGGGAGCTGTTTTTT. Its translation: CASSSPAGYTGELFF. The chain joins TRBV7-2 to TRBJ2-2, with 7 positions matching TRBD2. With V trimmed by 4 bases and J by 3 bases, 5 bases remained unmatched. The CDR3 runs to 15 residues. Germline V gene sequence: CDR1 SGHTA, CDR2 FQGNSA.

This clonotype was counted only a few times. This chain links TRBV7-8 with TRBJ1-1; D uncertain. The CDR3 is 11 amino acids. Looked up from germline, CDR1 is SGHVS and CDR2 is FQNEAQ. Between the trimmed V and J ends, which lost 1 base and 11 bases, there was a span of 8 bases. CDR3 coding DNA: TGTGCCAGCAGCTTAGGCGAGGTGGCTTTCTTT. It yields the protein CASSLGEVAFF. Based on the CDR3 plus reference TRBV7-8 and TRBJ1-1, the full variable domain is GAGVSQSPRYKVAKRGQDVALRCDPISGHVSLFWYQQALGQGPEFLTYFQNEAQLDKSGLPSDRFFAERPEGSVSTLKIQRTQQEDSAVYLCASSLGEVAFFGQGTRLTVV.